The rows below give T cell receptor beta chains drawn from one sample of a study of blood T cells in healthy people across ages. In TCRdb, the 5' RACE reads were re-called with MiXCR into one record per CDR3 protein. The table records around 670,000 distinct CDR3 sequences, about 28% of them present only once. The sequencing input was blood. These receptors were obtained from a woman at least 80 years old in good health. The conserved cysteine and the conserved F or W are not part of the CDR3 here. Each record gives: J gene, V gene, CDR3 protein.

J: TRBJ1-2; V: TRBV24-1; CDR3: ATSDGTGRSYT
J: TRBJ2-1; V: TRBV18; CDR3: ASSPSGTHIKF
J: TRBJ2-3; V: TRBV20-1; CDR3: SARDPNRRQGDTQY
J: TRBJ2-6; V: TRBV24-1; CDR3: ATSEPGANVLT
J: TRBJ2-3; V: TRBV20-1; CDR3: SAEDRGRSTDTQY
J: TRBJ2-5; V: TRBV7-2; CDR3: ASSYGFQETQY
J: TRBJ1-1; V: TRBV18; CDR3: ASSPRGTGTEAF
J: TRBJ1-1; V: TRBV28; CDR3: ASSLSQGVNTEAF
J: TRBJ2-1; V: TRBV7-9; CDR3: ASSPWTSGSHEQF
J: TRBJ1-5; V: TRBV5-1; CDR3: ASSPMGFGDEPQH
J: TRBJ2-1; V: TRBV28; CDR3: ASRTTSGGLTYNEQF
J: TRBJ2-3; V: TRBV5-1; CDR3: ASSAHTDTQY
J: TRBJ2-1; V: TRBV5-1; CDR3: ASSLGQPNNEQF
J: TRBJ2-2; V: TRBV12-3/TRBV12-4; CDR3: ASSFRGLAGGNTGELF
J: TRBJ2-5; V: TRBV20-1; CDR3: SARSMGGETQY
J: TRBJ1-1; V: TRBV4-2; CDR3: ASSQTGRMNTEAF
J: TRBJ1-5; V: TRBV6-2/TRBV6-3; CDR3: ASSFFGVGNQPQH
J: TRBJ1-6; V: TRBV9; CDR3: ASSVAKGPRH
J: TRBJ2-3; V: TRBV5-1; CDR3: ASSLAWGGQRQY
J: TRBJ2-3; V: TRBV11-2; CDR3: ASSTTSGGRNTQY
J: TRBJ2-1; V: TRBV6-1; CDR3: ATDTTRGNEQF
J: TRBJ1-1; V: TRBV4-3; CDR3: ASSQVSVRNTEAF
J: TRBJ2-7; V: TRBV2; CDR3: ASSEVGSLGSNEQY
J: TRBJ2-5; V: TRBV4-3; CDR3: ASSLRTSGGRQETQY
J: TRBJ2-5; V: TRBV20-1; CDR3: SAPRQGLGGQY
J: TRBJ2-5; V: TRBV7-9; CDR3: ASSLDRLETQY
J: TRBJ1-1; V: TRBV29-1; CDR3: SASQSNAEAF